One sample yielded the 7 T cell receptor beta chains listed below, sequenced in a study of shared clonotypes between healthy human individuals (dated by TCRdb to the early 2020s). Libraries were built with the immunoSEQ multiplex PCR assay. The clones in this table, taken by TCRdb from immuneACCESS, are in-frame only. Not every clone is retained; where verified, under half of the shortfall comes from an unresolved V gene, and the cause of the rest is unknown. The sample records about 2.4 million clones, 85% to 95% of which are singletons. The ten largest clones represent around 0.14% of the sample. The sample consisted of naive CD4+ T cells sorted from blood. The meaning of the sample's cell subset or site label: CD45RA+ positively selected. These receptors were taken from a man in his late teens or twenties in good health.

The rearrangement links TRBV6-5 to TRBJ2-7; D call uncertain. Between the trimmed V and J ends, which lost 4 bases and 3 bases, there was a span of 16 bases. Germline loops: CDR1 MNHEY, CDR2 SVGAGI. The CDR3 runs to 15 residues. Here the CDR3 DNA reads TGTGCCAGCAGTTCCGGGCAGGCGCTGAACTACGAGCAGTACTTC. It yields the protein CASSSGQALNYEQYF.

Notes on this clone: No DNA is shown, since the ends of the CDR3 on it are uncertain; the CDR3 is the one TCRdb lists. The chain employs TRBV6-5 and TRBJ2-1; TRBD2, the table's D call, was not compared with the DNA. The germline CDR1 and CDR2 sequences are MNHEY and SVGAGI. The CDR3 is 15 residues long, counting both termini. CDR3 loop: CASSSSAAPYNEQFF.

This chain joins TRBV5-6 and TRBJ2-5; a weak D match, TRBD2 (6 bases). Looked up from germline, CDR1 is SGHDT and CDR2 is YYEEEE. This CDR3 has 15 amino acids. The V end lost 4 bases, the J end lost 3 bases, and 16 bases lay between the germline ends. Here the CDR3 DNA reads TGTGCCAGCAGCGCGCTAGGAGGGGAAAAAGAGACCCAGTACTTC. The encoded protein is CASSALGGEKETQYF.

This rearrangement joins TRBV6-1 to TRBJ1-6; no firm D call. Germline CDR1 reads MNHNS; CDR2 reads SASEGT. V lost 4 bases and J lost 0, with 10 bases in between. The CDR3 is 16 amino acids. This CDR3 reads CASSVSSISYNSPLHF. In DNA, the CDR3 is TGTGCCAGCAGTGTTTCGAGTATCTCCTATAATTCACCCCTCCACTTT.

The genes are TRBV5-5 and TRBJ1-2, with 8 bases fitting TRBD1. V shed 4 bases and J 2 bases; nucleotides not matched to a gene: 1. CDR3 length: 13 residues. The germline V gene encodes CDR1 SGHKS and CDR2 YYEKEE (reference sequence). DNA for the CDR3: TGTGCCAGCAGCGGGACAGGAAACTATGGCTACACCTTC. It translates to CASSGTGNYGYTF. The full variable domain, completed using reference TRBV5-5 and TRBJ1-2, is DAGVTQSPTHLIKTRGQQVTLRCSPISGHKSVSWYQQVLGQGPQFIFQYYEKEERGRGNFPDRFSARQFPNYSSELNVNALLLGDSALYLCASSGTGNYGYTFGSGTRLTVV.

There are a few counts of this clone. The CDR3 nucleotides are TGTGCCAGCAGCCCAGACAGCTCTGGGGCCAACGTCCTGACTTTC. Its translation: CASSPDSSGANVLTF. This chain connects TRBV11-2 to TRBJ2-6; weak D call: TRBD1 (5 bases). V was clipped by 5 bases and J by 0 bases, with 8 bases between them. The germline V gene has CDR1 SGHAT and CDR2 FQNNGV. The CDR3 length is 15 residues.

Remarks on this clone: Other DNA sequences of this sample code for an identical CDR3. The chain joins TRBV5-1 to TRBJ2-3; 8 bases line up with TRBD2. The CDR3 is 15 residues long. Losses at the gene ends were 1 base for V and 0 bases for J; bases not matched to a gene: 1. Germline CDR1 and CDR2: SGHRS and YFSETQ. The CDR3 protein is CASSLTSGSTDTQYF. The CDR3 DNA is TGCGCCAGCAGCTTGACTAGCGGAAGCACAGATACGCAGTATTTT. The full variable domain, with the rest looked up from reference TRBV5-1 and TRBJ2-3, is KAGVTQTPRYLIKTRGQQVTLSCSPISGHRSVSWYQQTPGQGLQFLFEYFSETQRNKGNFPGRFSGRQFSNSRSEMNVSTLELGDSALYLCASSLTSGSTDTQYFGPGTRLTVL.